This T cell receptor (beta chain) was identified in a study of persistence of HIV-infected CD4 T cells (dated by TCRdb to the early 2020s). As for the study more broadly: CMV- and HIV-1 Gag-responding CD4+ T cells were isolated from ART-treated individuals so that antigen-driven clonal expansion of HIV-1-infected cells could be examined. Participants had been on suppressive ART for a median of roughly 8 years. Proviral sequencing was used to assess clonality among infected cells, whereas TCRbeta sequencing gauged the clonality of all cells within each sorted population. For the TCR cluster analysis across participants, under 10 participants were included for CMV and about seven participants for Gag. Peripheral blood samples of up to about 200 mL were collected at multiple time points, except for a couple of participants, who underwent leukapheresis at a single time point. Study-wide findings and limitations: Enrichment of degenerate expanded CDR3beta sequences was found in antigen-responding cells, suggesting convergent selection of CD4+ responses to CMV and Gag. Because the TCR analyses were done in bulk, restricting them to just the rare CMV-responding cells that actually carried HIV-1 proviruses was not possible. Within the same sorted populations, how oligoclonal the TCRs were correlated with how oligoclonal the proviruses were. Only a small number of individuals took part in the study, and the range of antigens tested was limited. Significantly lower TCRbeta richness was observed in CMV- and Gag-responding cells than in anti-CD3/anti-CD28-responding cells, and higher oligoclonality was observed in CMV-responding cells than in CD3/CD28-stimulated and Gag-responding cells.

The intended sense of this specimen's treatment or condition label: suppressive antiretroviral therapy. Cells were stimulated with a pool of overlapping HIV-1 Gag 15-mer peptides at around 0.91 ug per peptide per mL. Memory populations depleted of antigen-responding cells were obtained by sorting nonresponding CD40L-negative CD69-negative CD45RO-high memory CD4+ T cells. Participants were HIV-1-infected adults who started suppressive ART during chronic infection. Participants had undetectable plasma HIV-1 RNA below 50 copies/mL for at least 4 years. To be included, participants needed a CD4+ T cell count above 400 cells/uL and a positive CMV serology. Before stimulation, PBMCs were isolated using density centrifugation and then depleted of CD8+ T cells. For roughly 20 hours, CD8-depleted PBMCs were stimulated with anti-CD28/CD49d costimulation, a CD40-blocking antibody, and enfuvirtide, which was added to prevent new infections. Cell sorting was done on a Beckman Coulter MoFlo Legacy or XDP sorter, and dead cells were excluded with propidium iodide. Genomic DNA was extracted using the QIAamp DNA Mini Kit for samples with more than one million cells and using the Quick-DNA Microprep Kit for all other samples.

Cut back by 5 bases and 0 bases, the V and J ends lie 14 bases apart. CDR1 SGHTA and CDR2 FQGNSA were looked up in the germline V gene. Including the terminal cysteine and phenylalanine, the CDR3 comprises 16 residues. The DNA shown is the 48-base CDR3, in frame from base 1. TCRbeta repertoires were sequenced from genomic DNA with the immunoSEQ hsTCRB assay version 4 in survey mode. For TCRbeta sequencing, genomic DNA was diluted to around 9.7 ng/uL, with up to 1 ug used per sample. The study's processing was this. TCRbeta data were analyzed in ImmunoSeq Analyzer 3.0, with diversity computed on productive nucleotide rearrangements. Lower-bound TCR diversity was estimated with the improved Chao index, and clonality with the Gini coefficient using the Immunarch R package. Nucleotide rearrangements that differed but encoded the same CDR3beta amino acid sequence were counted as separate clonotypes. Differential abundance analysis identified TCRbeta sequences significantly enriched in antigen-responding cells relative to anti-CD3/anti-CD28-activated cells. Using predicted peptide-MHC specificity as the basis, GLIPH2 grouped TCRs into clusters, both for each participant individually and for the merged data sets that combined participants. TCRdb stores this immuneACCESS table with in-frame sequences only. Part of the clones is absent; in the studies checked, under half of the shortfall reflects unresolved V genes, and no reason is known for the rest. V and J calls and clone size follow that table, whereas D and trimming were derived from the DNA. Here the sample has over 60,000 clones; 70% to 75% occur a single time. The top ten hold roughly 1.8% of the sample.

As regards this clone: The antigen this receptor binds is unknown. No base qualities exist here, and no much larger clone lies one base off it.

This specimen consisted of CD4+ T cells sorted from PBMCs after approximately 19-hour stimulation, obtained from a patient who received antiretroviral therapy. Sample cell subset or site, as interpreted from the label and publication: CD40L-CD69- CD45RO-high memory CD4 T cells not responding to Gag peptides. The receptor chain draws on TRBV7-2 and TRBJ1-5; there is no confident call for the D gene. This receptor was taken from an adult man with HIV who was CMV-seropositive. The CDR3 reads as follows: CASSHGREYSNQPQHF. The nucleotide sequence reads TGTGCCAGCAGCCACGGGAGGGAATATAGCAATCAGCCCCAGCATTTT.